The 32 T cell receptor delta chains below were found in one sample sequenced in a study of γδ T cells in repeated Plasmodium falciparum infection. TCRdb reanalyzed the multiplex PCR reads using CATT. The sample yields tens of thousands of delta-chain clones, 1.9% seen once. Gammadelta T cells were flow-sorted from PBMC into Vgamma9/Vdelta2+ and Vdelta2-negative populations for bulk analysis. Sequenced material: gamma-delta T cells from blood. These receptors came from a pool of human donors (malaria-infected and uninfected, not separated).

Points on this clone: This DNA's translation and the protein TCRdb lists, from a much larger clone, do not match at residue 8, likely due to a read error; the protein shown is translated from the DNA. The chain has TRDV1 and TRDJ1; D unclear. Here the J gene was assigned by germline matching of the DNA, as TCRdb has none. This CDR3 comprises 14 residues. With 3 bases removed from V and 10 bases from J, the gap between germline ends came to 18 bases. From germline, CDR1 is TSWWSYY and CDR2 QGS. The CDR3 region is CALGDPSSGIRLIF. CDR3 DNA sequence: TGTGCTCTTGGGGACCCTAGTAGCGGAATTAGACTCATCTTT.

This clone occurred a few times. This DNA's translation differs at residue 9 from TCRdb's protein, which comes from a much larger clone; a read error is likely, and the protein shown is translated from the DNA. The chain combines TRDV2 with TRDJ1; D not certain. TCRdb supplies no J gene; here it was assigned by aligning the nucleotide sequence to germline. The V and J ends lost 0 bases and 0 bases respectively, with 10 bases between them. This CDR3 has 15 residues. Germline CDR1 and CDR2: GEAIGNYY and EKD. CDR3 region: CACDTITQDTDKLIF. CDR3 nucleotide sequence: TGTGCCTGTGACACCATCACCCAAGACACCGATAAACTCATCTTT.

As to this clone: A far larger clone lies a single base away; this is likely a read error. Other DNA sequences in the sample encode the same CDR3. The chain carries TRDV1 and TRDJ1; D might be TRDD3 (9 bases). The J gene is not listed in TCRdb, so it was assigned here from a DNA match to germline. This CDR3 is 27 amino acids long. Looked up from germline, CDR1 is TSWWSYY and CDR2 is QGS. CDR3 in DNA: TGTGCCCTTGGGCTATATGGGCCGGACTTCCTACGTCCTGTACTGGGGGACAACGCGGGGTACACCGATAAACTCATCTTT. Encoded protein: CALGLYGPDFLRPVLGDNAGYTDKLIF.

In the case of this clone: A far larger clone lies a single base away; this is likely a read error. Other DNA variants within this sample encode the same CDR3. This sequence joins TRDV3 and TRDJ1; 8 bases map to TRDD3. TCRdb leaves out the J gene; it was filled in here by matching the DNA to germline. This CDR3 contains 15 residues. J was trimmed by 0 bases and V by 2 bases; bases with no gene match: 8. Germline-derived CDR1 and CDR2 are TVYSNPD and GDNSRS (reference sequence). DNA for the CDR3: TGTGCCTTTCAGGGCTGGGGGAGGTACACCGATAAACTCATCTTT. Amino acids: CAFQGWGRYTDKLIF. Drawing the rest from reference TRDV3 and TRDJ1, the complete variable domain is CDKVTQSSPDQTVASGSEVVLLCTYDTVYSNPDLFWYRIRPDYSFQFVFYGDNSRSEGADFTQGRFSVKHILTQKAFHLVISPVRTEDSATYYCAFQGWGRYTDKLIFGKGTRVTVEP.

This clone was recorded many times. One base separates it from a far larger clone, so it is likely a read error. In the same sample, other DNA sequences code for this CDR3. The chain links TRDV1 to TRDJ1, with D possibly being TRDD3 (5 bases). In the absence of a J gene in TCRdb, the DNA was matched to germline to assign it here. Germline-derived CDR1 and CDR2 are TSWWSYY and QGS. The CDR3 is 28 amino acids. As DNA, the CDR3 is TGTGCCCTTGGGGAACTCTCTCACGAGGCCCCCGTCCCAGGACGCGTTTACTGGCCTCCCGGTGTATCGATTAAACTCATCTTT. Translation: CALGELSHEAPVPGRVYWPPGVSIKLIF.

This clone was counted only a few times. The protein recorded in TCRdb matches a much larger clone and deviates from this DNA's translation at residue 18, suggesting a read error; the protein here is obtained by translating the DNA. J is TRDJ2 and V is TRDV1, with 13 bases aligning to TRDD3. The CDR3 totals 22 residues. CDR1 is TSWWSYY and CDR2 is QGS in the germline V gene. The CDR3 region is CALGEWELYWGIRGSLTEQLFF. In DNA, the CDR3 is TGTGCTCTTGGGGAATGGGAGTTGTACTGGGGGATACGAGGGAGCTTGACAGAACAACTCTTCTTT.

This clone came up a few times. TCRdb's protein for this DNA is that of a much larger clone and differs from the translation at residue 23, likely a read error; the protein shown is the DNA translation. J gene calling gave no result, while the V gene is TRDV1; TRDD3, the table's D call, was not compared with the DNA. Germline CDR1 reads TSWWSYY; CDR2 reads QGS. CDR3 length: 24 residues. The CDR3 loop is CALGELREGFWGIRLPHYTDKLTF. The CDR3 DNA sequence: TGTGCTCTTGGGGAACTCCGCGAGGGGTTCTGGGGGATACGCTTACCCCACTACACCGATAAACTCACCTTT.

With respect to this clone: This likely traces to a read error, being one base from a far larger clone. The same CDR3 also results from other DNA sequences found in this sample. V and J are TRDV1 and TRDJ1; TRDD3 matches 9 bases. Matching the DNA to germline supplied the J gene, which TCRdb does not give. CDR1 is TSWWSYY, CDR2 QGS, per germline. Trimming removed 0 bases from V and 2 bases from J; junction bases left unmatched: 19. This CDR3 is 21 amino acids long. For the CDR3, the DNA is TGTGCTCTTGGGGAACTTCCCTTCAGGTACTGGGGGACCTCGTATACCGATAAACTCATCTTT. Amino acid sequence: CALGELPFRYWGTSYTDKLIF.

With regard to this clone: This likely came from a read error, as a far larger clone is one base away. The identical CDR3 is also encoded by other nucleotide sequences in the sample. The V gene call reads TRDV1; no J gene was called. This CDR3 is built from 16 residues. Germline V gives CDR1 TSWWSYY, CDR2 QGS. CDR3 in DNA: TGTGCTCTTGGGGACCCGTCCTTTTTCGACACCGATAAACTCATCTTC. Amino acids: CALGDPSFFDTDKLIF.

As regards this clone: TCRdb's entry gives the protein of a much larger clone, which mismatches this DNA's translation at residue 6, likely from a read error; the protein reported here is translated from the DNA. V and J are TRDV2 and TRDJ1, with 11 bases fitting TRDD3. Germline matching of the DNA provided the J gene here, since TCRdb leaves it blank. Germline CDR1 GEAIGNYY, CDR2 EKD. The V and J ends lost 0 bases and 1 base, in that order; junction bases with no gene match: 18. The CDR3 runs 21 residues. CDR3 bases: TGTGCCTGTGACACCCCCACCTTATCTGTACTGGGGGATAATCGCACCGATAAACTCATCTTT. As protein: CACDTPTLSVLGDNRTDKLIF.

For this clone: This probably arose from a read error, given a far larger clone one base away. The V and J genes are TRAV29/DV5 and TRDJ1; D is perhaps TRDD3 (5 bases). TCRdb lists no J gene, so it was determined here by aligning the DNA to germline. V was shortened by 0 bases and J by 0 bases, with 27 bases between the two germline ends. The germline V gene has CDR1 NSMFDY and CDR2 ISSIKDK. The CDR3 loop spans 20 amino acids. The DNA of the CDR3 is TGTGCAGCAAGCGCCTTTTTGCCGGGGGTCCGAAGTCCGTACACCGATAAACTCATCTTT. Translated: CAASAFLPGVRSPYTDKLIF.

This clone was found many times. A far larger clone lies a single base away; this is likely a read error. The chain combines TRDV2 with TRDJ1; 8 positions match TRDD3. Here the J gene was assigned by germline matching of the DNA, as TCRdb has none. The length of the CDR3 is 16 residues. From germline, CDR1 is GEAIGNYY and CDR2 EKD. The chain's CDR3 is CACDTPLLGAPDKLIF. Written as DNA, the CDR3 is TGTGCCTGTGACACCCCCTTACTGGGGGCCCCCGACAAACTCATCTTT.

This clone was observed at least ten times. The TCRdb protein, from a much larger clone, departs from this DNA's translation at residue 10, likely by read error; the protein shown derives from the DNA. The J gene is TRDJ1, the V gene TRDV1; D perhaps matches TRDD3 (8 bases). There are 24 residues in the CDR3. The V gene's germline CDR1 is TSWWSYY and CDR2 QGS. CDR3 in amino acids: CALGKFLLLLWGTKIPRYTDKLIF. The DNA for the CDR3 is TGTGCCCTGGGCAAATTCCTACTTCTCCTCTGGGGGACAAAAATCCCGAGGTACACCGATAAACTCATCTTT.

To note about this clone: This DNA's translation and the protein TCRdb lists, from a much larger clone, do not match at residue 5, likely due to a read error; the protein shown is translated from the DNA. The chain has TRDV2 and TRDJ1; the D is unclear. The J gene was not available in TCRdb and was assigned here by matching the DNA to germline segments. CDR3 length equals 15 residues. Trimming removed 2 bases from V and 0 bases from J, with 12 bases in between. CDR1 is GEAIGNYY, CDR2 EKD, per germline. The DNA of the CDR3 is TGTGCCTGTGACATCAAGGGGTTAAACACCGATAAACTCATCTTT. Translated, it gives CACDIKGLNTDKLIF.

On this clone: The amino acid sequence in TCRdb belongs to a much larger clone and departs from this DNA's translation at residue 3, likely a sequencing read error; the sequence shown is translated from the DNA. The genes are TRDV1 and TRDJ2; 12 nucleotides line up with TRDD3. CDR1 and CDR2 (germline): TSWWSYY, QGS. CDR3 length equals 20 residues. The CDR3 loop reads CAIGELPFPYWGILEAQLFF. CDR3 nucleotide sequence: TGTGCTATTGGGGAACTACCGTTCCCGTACTGGGGGATACTTGAGGCACAACTCTTCTTT.

Relative to its sample, this clone is medium-sized. This specimen includes other DNA sequences encoding the same CDR3. V is TRAV29/DV5 and J is TRDJ1, with TRDD3 matching over 7 bases. The germline gives CDR1 NSMFDY, CDR2 ISSIKDK. The CDR3 runs 19 residues. Trimming took 3 bases from V and 5 from J; bases not matched to a gene: 25. CDR3 sequence reads: CAATLVRRRYWGPEDKLIF. CDR3 coding DNA: TGTGCAGCAACCCTAGTTCGGCGGAGGTACTGGGGACCGGAAGATAAACTCATCTTT.

Regarding this clone: The protein held in TCRdb is that of a much larger clone and does not match this DNA's translation at residue 18, likely because of a read error; the protein shown is translated from the DNA. The V gene is TRDV3, the J gene TRDJ1; 12 nucleotides agree with TRDD3. There are 20 residues in the CDR3. Germline CDR1 TVYSNPD, CDR2 GDNSRS (reference sequence). CDR3 DNA: TGTGCCTTGATAACAGGCCTTCCGCCGTACTGGGGGATACCGACAGATAAACACATCTTT. Translated, it gives CALITGLPPYWGIPTDKHIF.

This clone was seen ten or more times. J is TRDJ1 and V is TRDV1, with D perhaps matching TRDD2 (6 bases). Germline CDR1 is TSWWSYY and CDR2 is QGS. The length of the CDR3 is 20 residues. The V gene lost 0 bases and the J gene lost 3 bases, with 26 bases spanning the gap. CDR3 residues: CALGELCCFLKLRSPDKLIF. The CDR3 region has the DNA TGTGCTCTTGGGGAACTATGTTGCTTCCTGAAATTACGATCCCCCGATAAACTCATCTTT.

Notes on this clone: A single base is all that separates this from a far larger clone, so a read error is likely. The sample carries other DNA sequences with the same CDR3. The CDR3: CAYRGYYTDKLIF. The CDR3 coding sequence is TGCGCTTATAGGGGATACTACACCGATAAACTCATCTTT. The chain uses TRAV38-2/DV8 and TRDJ1; 8 bases match TRDD3. In the absence of a J gene in TCRdb, the DNA was matched to germline to assign it here. This CDR3 region has 13 residues. Looked up from germline, CDR1 is TSESDYY and CDR2 is QEAYKQQN.

Concerning this clone itself: TCRdb attributes to this sequence the protein of a much larger clone, which differs from the DNA translation at residue 12; a read error is likely, and the protein displayed is translated from the DNA. CDR3 sequence reads: CACDAISSNSWGTRQMFF. Here the CDR3 DNA reads TGTGCCTGTGACGCGATATCTTCCAACTCCTGGGGCACCCGACAGATGTTTTTC. V usage is TRDV2 and J usage is TRDJ3; D is perhaps TRDD3 (6 bases). The J gene was not available in TCRdb and was assigned here by matching the DNA to germline segments. Germline V gene data show CDR1 as GEAIGNYY and CDR2 as EKD. This CDR3 has 18 amino acids.

This clone was recorded many times. A far larger clone differs by one base, so this is likely a read error. Other DNA sequences from this sample encode an identical CDR3 as well. This chain connects TRDV1 to TRDJ1; TRDD3 aligns across 13 bases. TCRdb leaves out the J gene; it was filled in here by matching the DNA to germline. V lost 3 bases, J lost 3 bases, and 31 bases stayed unmatched. CDR1 and CDR2 (germline): TSWWSYY, QGS. The CDR3 has 25 amino acids. CDR3 protein: CALGELQSSYTKTGGYASSPDKLIF. In nucleotides, the CDR3 is TGTGCTCTTGGGGAGCTACAGTCTTCCTACACAAAAACTGGGGGATACGCGTCCTCCCCCGATAAACTCATCTTT.

A few counts support this clone. TCRdb's entry gives the protein of a much larger clone, which mismatches this DNA's translation at residue 14, likely from a read error; the protein reported here is translated from the DNA. The J gene is TRDJ1, the V gene TRDV1; D remains unclear. CDR1 and CDR2 (germline): TSWWSYY, QGS. The CDR3 spans 16 residues. In nucleotides, the CDR3 is TGTGCTCTTGGGGAAATCCGTCAGGGGTACACCGATAAAATCATCTTT. Protein product: CALGEIRQGYTDKIIF.

This clone occurred many times. TCRdb's listed protein matches a much larger clone and diverges from this DNA's translation at residue 6, likely through a read error; the protein shown comes from the DNA. The genes are TRAV38-2/DV8 and TRDJ1, with 12 positions matching TRDD3. In the absence of a J gene in TCRdb, the DNA was matched to germline to assign it here. The germline gives CDR1 TSESDYY, CDR2 QEAYKQQN. This CDR3 contains 24 residues. Trimming at V came to 1 base and at J to 1 base, leaving 26 bases not matched to a gene. This CDR3 reads CAYRSSEYFQATYWGIPATDKLIF. CDR3 in DNA: TGTGCTTATAGGAGCTCCGAATACTTCCAAGCTACGTACTGGGGGATACCGGCCACCGATAAACTCATCTTT.

In this sample, this clone turned up a few times. CDR3 residues: CALGEPINPYWGIKKLIF. The CDR3 region has the DNA TGTGCTCTTGGGGAACCTATTAACCCCTACTGGGGGATAAAAAAACTCATCTTT. V is TRDV1 and J is TRDJ1; TRDD3 agrees at 11 bases. TCRdb records no J gene; here it was assigned by comparing the DNA to germline. This CDR3 is 18 amino acids long. The germline V gene has CDR1 TSWWSYY and CDR2 QGS. Trimming cost V 1 base and J 8 bases; bases outside gene matches: 15.

This clone was counted only a few times. The TCRdb protein, from a much larger clone, departs from this DNA's translation at residue 4, likely by read error; the protein shown derives from the DNA. The chain employs TRAV38-2/DV8 and TRDJ1, with 10 bases lining up with TRDD3. This CDR3 is built from 20 residues. V trimming: 7 bases; J trimming: 2 bases; junction bases outside the gene matches: 23. Germline V gives CDR1 TSESDYY, CDR2 QEAYKQQN. This CDR3 is CAYEGPRYWGILPDTDKLIF. The CDR3 DNA sequence: TGTGCTTATGAAGGGCCCCGCTACTGGGGGATCCTTCCCGATACCGATAAACTCATCTTT.

This clone was counted ten times or more. With only one base between it and a far larger clone, this is likely a read error. At the DNA level, this CDR3 is encoded by other sequences in the same sample as well. The chain employs TRDV1 and TRDJ1; D is ambiguous. As TCRdb names no J gene, one was assigned here on the basis of a DNA match to germline. The CDR3 is 13 amino acids. V lost 0 bases, J lost 7 bases, and 9 bases lay in between. Germline V gives CDR1 TSWWSYY, CDR2 QGS. The CDR3 sequence is CALGELYVGKLIF. CDR3 DNA sequence: TGTGCTCTTGGGGAACTCTATGTGGGTAAACTCATCTTT.

This clone occurred a few times. The amino acid sequence in TCRdb belongs to a much larger clone and departs from this DNA's translation at residue 10, likely a sequencing read error; the sequence shown is translated from the DNA. This chain links TRDV1 with TRDJ1; no definite D call. Germline CDR1 is TSWWSYY and CDR2 is QGS. The length of the CDR3 is 16 residues. V was pared by 2 bases and J by 1 base, with 14 bases between. CDR3 in amino acids: CALGEIRQGFTDKLIF. The CDR3, as DNA: TGTGCTCTTGGGGAAATCCGTCAGGGGTTCACCGATAAACTCATCTTT.

This clone was observed a few times. It differs at one base from a far larger clone, so likely a read error. The same CDR3 can be traced to other DNA sequences in this sample. The chain joins TRDV2 to TRDJ3; TRDD3 matches 8 bases. The J gene was not available in TCRdb and was assigned here by matching the DNA to germline segments. CDR1 is GEAIGNYY and CDR2 is EKD in the germline V gene. CDR3 length equals 22 residues. The J segment lost 3 bases and the V segment lost 1 base, leaving 19 bases of the junction unmatched. In DNA, the CDR3 is TGTGCCTGTGACACTGTGTCCCTGGGGGAGACAAACGGGGTCTGGGACACCCGACAGATGTTTTTC. It codes for CACDTVSLGETNGVWDTRQMFF.

This clone has just a few counts. With a far larger clone one base away, a read error is the likely cause. Other nucleotide sequences from this sample produce the same CDR3. The V call is TRDV1, the J call TRDJ1; 13 bases fit TRDD3. The J gene, not given by TCRdb, was assigned here from a germline match of the nucleotide sequence. The CDR3 is 22 amino acids. Germline V CDR1 and CDR2: TSWWSYY, QGS. CDR3 sequence (DNA): TGTGCCCTTGGGGCTTCCTACCTTTACTGGGGGATACGCTTCGGGGATTTCGATAAACTCATCTTT. This codes for CALGASYLYWGIRFGDFDKLIF.

The table lists this clone with many counts. J is TRDJ1 and V is TRDV1; D is unclear. The J gene is not listed in TCRdb, so it was assigned here from a DNA match to germline. Trimming shortened V by 2 bases and J by 0 bases, and 7 bases separated the two germline ends. This CDR3 comprises 14 residues. CDR1 is TSWWSYY, CDR2 QGS, per germline. The CDR3 DNA is TGTGCTCTTGGGGAAAGACTGAACACCGATAAACTCATCTTT. Residues: CALGERLNTDKLIF.

This clone was counted a few times. Only one base separates this from a far larger clonotype, so it likely reflects a read error. Other DNA sequences in the sample encode the same CDR3. The chain carries TRDV3 and TRDJ1, with TRDD3 matching 9 bases. Matching the DNA to germline supplied the J gene, which TCRdb does not give. The CDR3 has 16 amino acids. V shed 5 bases and J 1 base; nucleotides not matched to a gene: 14. Germline CDR1 reads TVYSNPD; CDR2 reads GDNSRS (reference sequence). This chain's CDR3 is CALSGDWGTSTDKLIF. The CDR3 nucleotides are TGTGCCCTGTCGGGGGACTGGGGGACCTCCACCGATAAACTCATCTTT. Combining the CDR3 with reference TRDV3 and TRDJ1 gives the whole variable domain CDKVTQSSPDQTVASGSEVVLLCTYDTVYSNPDLFWYRIRPDYSFQFVFYGDNSRSEGADFTQGRFSVKHILTQKAFHLVISPVRTEDSATYYCALSGDWGTSTDKLIFGKGTRVTVEP.

As to this clone: The TCRdb protein comes from a much larger clone and disagrees with this DNA's translation at residue 3, likely due to a read error; the protein given here is derived from the DNA. The J gene is TRDJ1, the V gene TRDV1; possible D gene TRDD3, 6 bases. No J segment appears in TCRdb, so it was assigned here by matching the sequence to germline. Germline values: CDR1 TSWWSYY, CDR2 QGS. CDR3 length: 22 amino acids. The CDR3: CAPGEPYHRPGTWDRCTDKLIF. The CDR3 bases are TGTGCTCCTGGGGAACCCTATCATAGGCCGGGGACTTGGGATCGATGCACCGATAAACTCATCTTT.